This entry is about one T cell receptor (beta chain). The data were produced by immunoSEQ multiplex PCR, yet TCRdb's version contains in-frame clones alone and is incomplete. This sample yields about 360,000 clones, of which approximately 82% are seen a single time; 2.5% to 3.5% belongs to the top ten. This sample is part of a study of blood T cell repertoires in COVID-19. V lost 6 bases and J lost 2, with 5 bases in between. Germline V gene data show CDR1 as SQVTM and CDR2 as ANQGSEA. This CDR3 is built from 12 residues. The sample comprised peripheral blood. The rearrangement uses TRBV29-1 and TRBJ2-6, with D unresolved. This clonotype was sampled from a man aged 25-40 years with active or convalescent COVID-19. For the CDR3, the DNA is TGCAGCGTGGCGGCTGGGGCCAACGTCCTGACTTTC. It codes for CSVAAGANVLTF.